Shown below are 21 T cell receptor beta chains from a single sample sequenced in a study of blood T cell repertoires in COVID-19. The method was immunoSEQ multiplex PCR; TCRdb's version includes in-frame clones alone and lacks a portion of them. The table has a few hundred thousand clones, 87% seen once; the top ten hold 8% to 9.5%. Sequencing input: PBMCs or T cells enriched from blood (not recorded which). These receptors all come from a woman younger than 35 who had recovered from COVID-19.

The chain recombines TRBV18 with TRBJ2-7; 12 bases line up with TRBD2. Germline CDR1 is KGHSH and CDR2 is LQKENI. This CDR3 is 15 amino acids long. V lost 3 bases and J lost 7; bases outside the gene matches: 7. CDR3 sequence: CASSPDLGLAGEQYF. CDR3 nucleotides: TGTGCCAGCTCACCGGACCTCGGACTAGCGGGGGAGCAGTACTTC.

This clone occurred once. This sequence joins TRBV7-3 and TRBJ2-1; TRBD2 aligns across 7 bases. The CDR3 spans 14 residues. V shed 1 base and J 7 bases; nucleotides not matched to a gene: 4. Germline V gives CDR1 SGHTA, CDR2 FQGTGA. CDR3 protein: CASSLNGGGNEQFF. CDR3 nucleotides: TGTGCCAGCAGCTTAAATGGGGGAGGGAATGAGCAGTTCTTC.

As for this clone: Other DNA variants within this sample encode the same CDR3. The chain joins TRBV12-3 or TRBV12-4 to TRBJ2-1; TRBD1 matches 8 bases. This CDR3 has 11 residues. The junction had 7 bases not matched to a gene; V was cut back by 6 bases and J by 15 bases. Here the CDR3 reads CASSLGQGPFF. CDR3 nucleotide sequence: TGTGCCAGCAGCCTCGGACAGGGTCCGTTCTTC.

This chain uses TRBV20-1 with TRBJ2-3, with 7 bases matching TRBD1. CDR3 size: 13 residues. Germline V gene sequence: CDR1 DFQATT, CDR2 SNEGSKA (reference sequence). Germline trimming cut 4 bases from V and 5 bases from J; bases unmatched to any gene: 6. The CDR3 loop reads CSATDRAEDTQYF. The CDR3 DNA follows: TGCAGTGCTACTGACAGGGCTGAAGATACGCAGTATTTT.

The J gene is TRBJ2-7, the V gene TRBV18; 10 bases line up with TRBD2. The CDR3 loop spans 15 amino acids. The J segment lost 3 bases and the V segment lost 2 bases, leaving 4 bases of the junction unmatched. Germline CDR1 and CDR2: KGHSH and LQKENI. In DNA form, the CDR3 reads TGTGCCAGCTCACCAGCACTAGCGGGAAGCTACGAGCAGTACTTC. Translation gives CASSPALAGSYEQYF.

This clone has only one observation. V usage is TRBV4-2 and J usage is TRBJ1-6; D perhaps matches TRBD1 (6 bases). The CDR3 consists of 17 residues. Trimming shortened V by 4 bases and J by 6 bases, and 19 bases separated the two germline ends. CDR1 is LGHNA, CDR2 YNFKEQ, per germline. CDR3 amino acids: CASSPQDSGAFNSPLHF. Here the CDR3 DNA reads TGTGCCAGCAGCCCCCAGGACAGCGGCGCTTTTAATTCACCCCTCCACTTT.

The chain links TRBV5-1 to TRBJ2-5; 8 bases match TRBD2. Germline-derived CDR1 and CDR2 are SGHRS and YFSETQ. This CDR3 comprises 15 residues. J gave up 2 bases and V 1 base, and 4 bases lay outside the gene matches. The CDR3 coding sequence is TGCGCCAGCAGCTTGATTACGGGGGGGCAAGAGACCCAGTACTTC. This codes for CASSLITGGQETQYF.

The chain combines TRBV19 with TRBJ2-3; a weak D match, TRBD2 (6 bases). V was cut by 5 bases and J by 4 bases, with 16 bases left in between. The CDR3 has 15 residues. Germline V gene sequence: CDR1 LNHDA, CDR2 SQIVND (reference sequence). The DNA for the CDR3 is TGTGCCAGTAGTTTGGGGGGTGTAGGTGCAGATACGCAGTATTTT. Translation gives CASSLGGVGADTQYF.

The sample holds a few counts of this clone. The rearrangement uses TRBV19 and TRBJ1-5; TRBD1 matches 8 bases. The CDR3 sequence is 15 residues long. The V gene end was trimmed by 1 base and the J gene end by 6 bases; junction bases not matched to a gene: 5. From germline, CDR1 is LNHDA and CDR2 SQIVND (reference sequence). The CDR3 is CASSIGQGAPQPQHF. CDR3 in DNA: TGTGCCAGTAGTATAGGCCAGGGGGCCCCTCAGCCCCAGCATTTT.

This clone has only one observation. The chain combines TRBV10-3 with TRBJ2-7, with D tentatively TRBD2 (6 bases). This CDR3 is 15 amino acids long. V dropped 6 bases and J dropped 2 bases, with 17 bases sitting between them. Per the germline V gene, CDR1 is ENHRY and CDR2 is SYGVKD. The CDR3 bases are TGTGCCATCAGGACCGGGACTGGGGCTACCTACGAGCAGTACTTC. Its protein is CAIRTGTGATYEQYF.

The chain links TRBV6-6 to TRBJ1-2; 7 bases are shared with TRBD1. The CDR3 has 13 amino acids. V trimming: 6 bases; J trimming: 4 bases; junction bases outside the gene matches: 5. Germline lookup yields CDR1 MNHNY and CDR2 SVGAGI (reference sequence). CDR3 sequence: CASSPQGSYGYTF. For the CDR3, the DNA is TGTGCCAGCAGCCCACAGGGGAGCTATGGCTACACCTTC.

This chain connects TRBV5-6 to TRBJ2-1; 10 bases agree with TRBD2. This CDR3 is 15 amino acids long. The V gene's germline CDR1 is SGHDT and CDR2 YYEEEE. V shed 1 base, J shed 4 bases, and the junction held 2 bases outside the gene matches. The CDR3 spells CASSLRLAGYNEQFF. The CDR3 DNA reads TGTGCCAGCAGCTTGCGACTAGCGGGTTACAATGAGCAGTTCTTC.

This CDR3 is CASSLGLAGAMNEQFF. The DNA for the CDR3 is TGTGCCAGCAGCTTGGGACTAGCGGGGGCCATGAATGAGCAGTTCTTC. The chain employs TRBV7-6 and TRBJ2-1, with 14 bases aligning to TRBD2. CDR3 size: 16 residues. Germline V gene data show CDR1 as SGHVS and CDR2 as FNYEAQ. J was trimmed by 7 bases and V by 3 bases; bases with no gene match: 5.

The CDR3 reads CASSLVRDSGRGMADTQYF. As DNA, the CDR3 is TGCGCCAGCAGCTTGGTACGTGATAGCGGGAGAGGAATGGCAGATACGCAGTATTTT. The chain employs TRBV5-1 and TRBJ2-3; 9 bases are shared with TRBD2. The length of the CDR3 is 19 residues. V was clipped by 0 bases and J by 4 bases; unmatched bases: 15. CDR1 and CDR2 from the germline V gene are SGHRS and YFSETQ.

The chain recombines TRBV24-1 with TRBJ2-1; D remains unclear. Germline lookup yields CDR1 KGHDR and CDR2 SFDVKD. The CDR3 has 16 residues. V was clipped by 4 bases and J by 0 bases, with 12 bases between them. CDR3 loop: CATSDRTRFSYNEQFF. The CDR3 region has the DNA TGTGCCACCAGTGACCGCACCCGGTTCTCCTACAATGAGCAGTTCTTC.

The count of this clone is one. CDR3 sequence (DNA): TGTGCCAGCAGCGTACTCGGGACTAGCGGATCCGGGGCCAACGTCCTGACTTTC. Amino acid sequence: CASSVLGTSGSGANVLTF. This chain uses TRBV9 with TRBJ2-6; 11 nucleotides align to TRBD2. The J segment lost 4 bases and the V segment lost 1 base, leaving 7 bases of the junction unmatched. CDR1 and CDR2 from the germline V gene are SGDLS and YYNGEE. CDR3 size: 18 residues. The full variable domain, with the rest looked up from reference TRBV9 and TRBJ2-6, is DSGVTQTPKHLITATGQRVTLRCSPRSGDLSVYWYQQSLDQGLQFLIQYYNGEERAKGNILERFSAQQFPDLHSELNLSSLELGDSALYFCASSVLGTSGSGANVLTFGAGSRLTVL.

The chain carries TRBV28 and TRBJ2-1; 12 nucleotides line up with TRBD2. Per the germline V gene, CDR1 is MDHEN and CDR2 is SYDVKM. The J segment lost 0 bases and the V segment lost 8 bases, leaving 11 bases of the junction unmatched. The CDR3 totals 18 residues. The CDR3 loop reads CASFSPTSGGNSYNEQFF. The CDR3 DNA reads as TGTGCCAGCTTCTCACCTACTAGCGGGGGGAACTCCTACAATGAGCAGTTCTTC. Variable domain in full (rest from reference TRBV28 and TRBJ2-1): DVKVTQSSRYLVKRTGEKVFLECVQDMDHENMFWYRQDPGLGLRLIYFSYDVKMKEKGDIPEGYSVSREKKERFSLILESASTNQTSMYLCASFSPTSGGNSYNEQFFGPGTRLTVL.

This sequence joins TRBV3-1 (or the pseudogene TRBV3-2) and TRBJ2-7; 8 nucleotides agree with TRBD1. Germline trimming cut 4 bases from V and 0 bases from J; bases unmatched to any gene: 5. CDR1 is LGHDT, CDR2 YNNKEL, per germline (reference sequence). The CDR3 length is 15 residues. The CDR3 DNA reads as TGTGCCAGCAGCCCGTACAGGGGGAGCTCCTACGAGCAGTACTTC. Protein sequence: CASSPYRGSSYEQYF.

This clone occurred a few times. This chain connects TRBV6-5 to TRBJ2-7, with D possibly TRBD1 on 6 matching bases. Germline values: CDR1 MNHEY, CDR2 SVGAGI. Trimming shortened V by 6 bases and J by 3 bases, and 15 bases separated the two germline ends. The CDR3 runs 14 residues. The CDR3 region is CASRGPNRVYEQYF. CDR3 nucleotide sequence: TGTGCCAGCAGGGGACCAAACAGGGTCTACGAGCAGTACTTC.

The CDR3 nucleotides are TGTGCCAGCACACTCGAAGGGGATAACACTGAAGCTTTCTTT. Its translation: CASTLEGDNTEAFF. V is TRBV6-6 and J is TRBJ1-1; D is possibly TRBD1 (5 bases). The V end lost 7 bases, the J end lost 2 bases, and 14 bases lay between the germline ends. Germline-derived CDR1 and CDR2 are MNHNY and SVGAGI (reference sequence). This CDR3 has 14 amino acids.

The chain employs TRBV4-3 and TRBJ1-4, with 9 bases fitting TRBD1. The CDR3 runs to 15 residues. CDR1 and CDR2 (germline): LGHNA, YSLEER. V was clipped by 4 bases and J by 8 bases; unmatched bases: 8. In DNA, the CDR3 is TGCGCCAGCAGCCCCCTGCCGGGGACAGGGGAAAAACTGTTTTTT. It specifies CASSPLPGTGEKLFF.